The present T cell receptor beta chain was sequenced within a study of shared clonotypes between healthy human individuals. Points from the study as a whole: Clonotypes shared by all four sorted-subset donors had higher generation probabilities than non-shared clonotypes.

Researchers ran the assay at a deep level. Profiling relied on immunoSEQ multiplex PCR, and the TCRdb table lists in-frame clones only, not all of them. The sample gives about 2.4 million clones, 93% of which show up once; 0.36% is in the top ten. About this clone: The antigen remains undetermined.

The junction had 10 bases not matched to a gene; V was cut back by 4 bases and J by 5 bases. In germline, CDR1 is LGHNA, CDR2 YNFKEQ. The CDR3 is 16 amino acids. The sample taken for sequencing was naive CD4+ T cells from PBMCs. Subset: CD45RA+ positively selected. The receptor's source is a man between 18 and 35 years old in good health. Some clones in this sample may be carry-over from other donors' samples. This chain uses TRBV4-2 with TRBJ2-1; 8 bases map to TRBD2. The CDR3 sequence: CASSLGALAENNEQFF. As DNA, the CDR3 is TGTGCCAGCAGCCTAGGCGCACTAGCGGAAAACAATGAGCAGTTCTTC.